This T cell receptor beta chain was retrieved from a study of blood T cell repertoires in COVID-19. Study context: Samples representing acute and convalescent COVID-19 were sourced from the United States, Italy and Spain.

The germline V gene has CDR1 MNHEY and CDR2 SMNVEV (reference sequence). There are 14 residues in the CDR3. The V gene lost 7 bases and the J gene lost 6 bases, with 15 bases spanning the gap. The data were produced by immunoSEQ multiplex PCR, yet TCRdb's version contains in-frame clones alone and is incomplete. Among approximately 300,000 clones listed, 85% were seen once. This receptor was identified in a woman aged 25 to 39 who had been exposed to COVID-19. Sequencing used PBMCs or T cells enriched from blood (not recorded which). The chain links TRBV27 to TRBJ1-4, with D tentatively TRBD1 (5 bases). CDR3 sequence reads: CASMAWGGHEKLFF. CDR3 DNA sequence: TGTGCCAGCATGGCGTGGGGGGGACATGAAAAACTGTTTTTT.